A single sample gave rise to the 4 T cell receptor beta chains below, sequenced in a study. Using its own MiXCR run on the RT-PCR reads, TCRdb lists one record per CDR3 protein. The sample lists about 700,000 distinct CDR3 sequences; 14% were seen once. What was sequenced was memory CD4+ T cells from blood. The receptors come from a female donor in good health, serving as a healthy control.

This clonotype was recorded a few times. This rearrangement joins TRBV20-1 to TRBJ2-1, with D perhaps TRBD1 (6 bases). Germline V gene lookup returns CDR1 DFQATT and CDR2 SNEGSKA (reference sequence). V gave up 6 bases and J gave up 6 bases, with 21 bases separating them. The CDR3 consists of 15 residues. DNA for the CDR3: TGCAGTGCACTCATACAGGGAGATAATATCAATGAGCAGTTCTTC. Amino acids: CSALIQGDNINEQFF.

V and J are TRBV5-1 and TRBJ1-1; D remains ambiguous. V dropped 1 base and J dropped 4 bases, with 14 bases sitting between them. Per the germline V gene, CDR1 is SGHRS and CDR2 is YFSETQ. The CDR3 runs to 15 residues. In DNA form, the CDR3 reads TGCGCCAGCAGCTTGTTCGAAAGGTCGCGCACTGAAGCTTTCTTT. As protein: CASSLFERSRTEAFF.

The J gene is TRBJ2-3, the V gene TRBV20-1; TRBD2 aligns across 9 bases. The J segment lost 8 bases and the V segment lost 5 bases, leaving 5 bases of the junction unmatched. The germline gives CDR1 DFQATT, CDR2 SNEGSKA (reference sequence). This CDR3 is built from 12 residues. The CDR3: CSAGIAGATQYF. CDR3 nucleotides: TGCAGTGCTGGGATAGCGGGAGCTACGCAGTATTTT.

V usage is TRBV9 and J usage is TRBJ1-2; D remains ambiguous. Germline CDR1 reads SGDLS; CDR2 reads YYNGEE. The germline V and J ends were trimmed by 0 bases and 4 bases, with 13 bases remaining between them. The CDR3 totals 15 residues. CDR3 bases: TGTGCCAGCAGCGTAGCCCTAGAGGGCGTCTATGGCTACACCTTC. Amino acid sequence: CASSVALEGVYGYTF.